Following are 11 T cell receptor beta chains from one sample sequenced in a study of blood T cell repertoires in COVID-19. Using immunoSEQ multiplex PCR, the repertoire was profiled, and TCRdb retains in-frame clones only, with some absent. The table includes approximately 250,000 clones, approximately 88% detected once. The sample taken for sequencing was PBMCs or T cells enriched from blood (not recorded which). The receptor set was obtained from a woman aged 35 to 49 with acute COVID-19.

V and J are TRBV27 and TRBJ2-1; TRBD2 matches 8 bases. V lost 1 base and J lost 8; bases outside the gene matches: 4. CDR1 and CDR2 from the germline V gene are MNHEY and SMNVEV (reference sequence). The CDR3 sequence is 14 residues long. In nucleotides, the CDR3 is TGTGCCAGCAGTTTATTTGGACTAGCCGATGAGCAGTTCTTC. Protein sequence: CASSLFGLADEQFF.

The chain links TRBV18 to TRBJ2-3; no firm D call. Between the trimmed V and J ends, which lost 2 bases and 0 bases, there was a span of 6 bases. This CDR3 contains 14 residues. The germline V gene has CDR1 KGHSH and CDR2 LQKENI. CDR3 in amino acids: CASSPTPSTDTQYF. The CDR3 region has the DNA TGTGCCAGCTCACCAACACCAAGCACAGATACGCAGTATTTT. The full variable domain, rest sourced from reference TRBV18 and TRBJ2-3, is NAGVMQNPRHLVRRRGQEARLRCSPMKGHSHVYWYRQLPEEGLKFMVYLQKENIIDESGMPKERFSAEFPKEGPSILRIQQVVRGDSAAYFCASSPTPSTDTQYFGPGTRLTVL.

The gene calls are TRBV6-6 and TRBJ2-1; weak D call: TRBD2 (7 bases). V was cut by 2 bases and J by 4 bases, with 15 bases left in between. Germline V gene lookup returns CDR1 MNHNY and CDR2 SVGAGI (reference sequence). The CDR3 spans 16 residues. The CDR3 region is CASSYPRRGRYNEQFF. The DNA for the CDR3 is TGTGCCAGCAGTTACCCCCGGCGGGGGCGATACAATGAGCAGTTCTTC.

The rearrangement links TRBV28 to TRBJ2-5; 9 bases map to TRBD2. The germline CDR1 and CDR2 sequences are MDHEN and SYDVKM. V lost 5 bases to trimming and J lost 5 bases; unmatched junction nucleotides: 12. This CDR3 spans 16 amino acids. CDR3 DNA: TGTGCCAGCAGTCTTTGGGGTAGCGGGAGTCGGGAGACCCAGTACTTC. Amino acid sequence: CASSLWGSGSRETQYF.

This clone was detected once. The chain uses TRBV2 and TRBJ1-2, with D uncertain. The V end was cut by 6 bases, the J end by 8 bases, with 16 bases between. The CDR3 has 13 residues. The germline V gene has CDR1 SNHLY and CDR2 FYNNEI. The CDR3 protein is CASSLSAPGGYTF. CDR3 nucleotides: TGTGCCAGCAGCCTAAGTGCCCCAGGCGGCTACACCTTC.

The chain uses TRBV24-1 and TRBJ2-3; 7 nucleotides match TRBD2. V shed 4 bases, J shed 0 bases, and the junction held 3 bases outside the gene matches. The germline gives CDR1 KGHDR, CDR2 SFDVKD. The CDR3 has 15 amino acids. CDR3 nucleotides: TGTGCCACCAGTGACTCGCGGGAGAGCACAGATACGCAGTATTTT. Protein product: CATSDSRESTDTQYF.

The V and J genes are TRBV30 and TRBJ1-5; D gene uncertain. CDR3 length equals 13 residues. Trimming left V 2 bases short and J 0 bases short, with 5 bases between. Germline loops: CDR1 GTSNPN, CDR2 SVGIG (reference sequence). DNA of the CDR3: TGTGCCTGGAGTCTTAATAGCAATCAGCCCCAGCATTTT. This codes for CAWSLNSNQPQHF.

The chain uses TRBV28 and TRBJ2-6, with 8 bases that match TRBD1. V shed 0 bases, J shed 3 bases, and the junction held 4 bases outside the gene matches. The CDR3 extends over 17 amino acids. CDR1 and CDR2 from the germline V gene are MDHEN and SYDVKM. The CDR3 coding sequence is TGTGCCAGCAGTTTATGGCTGACAGGGGTTGGGGCCAACGTCCTGACTTTC. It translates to CASSLWLTGVGANVLTF. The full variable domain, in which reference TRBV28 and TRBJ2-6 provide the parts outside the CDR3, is DVKVTQSSRYLVKRTGEKVFLECVQDMDHENMFWYRQDPGLGLRLIYFSYDVKMKEKGDIPEGYSVSREKKERFSLILESASTNQTSMYLCASSLWLTGVGANVLTFGAGSRLTVL.

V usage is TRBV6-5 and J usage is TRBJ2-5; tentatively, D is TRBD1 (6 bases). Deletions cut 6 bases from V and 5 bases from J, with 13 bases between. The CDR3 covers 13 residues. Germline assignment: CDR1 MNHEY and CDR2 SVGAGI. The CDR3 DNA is TGTGCCAGCAGCCCAGGGGTACGGGAGACCCAGTACTTC. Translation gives CASSPGVRETQYF.

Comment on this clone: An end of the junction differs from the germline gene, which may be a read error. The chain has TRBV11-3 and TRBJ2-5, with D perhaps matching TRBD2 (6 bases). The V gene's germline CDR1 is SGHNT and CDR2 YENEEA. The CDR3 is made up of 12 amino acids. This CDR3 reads CASSSSDGGKDF. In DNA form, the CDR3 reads TGTGCCAGCAGCTCTTCAGATGGAGGGAAAGACTTC. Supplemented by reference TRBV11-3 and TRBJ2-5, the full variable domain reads EAGVVQSPRYKIIEKKQPVAFWCNPISGHNTLYWYLQNLGQGPELLIRYENEEAVDDSQLPKDRFSAERLKGVDSTLKIQPAELGDSAVYLCASSSSDGGKDFGPGTRLLVL.

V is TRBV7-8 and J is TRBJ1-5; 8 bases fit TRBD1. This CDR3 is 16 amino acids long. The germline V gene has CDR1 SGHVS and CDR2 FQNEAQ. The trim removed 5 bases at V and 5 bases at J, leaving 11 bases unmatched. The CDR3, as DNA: TGTGCCAGCAGCCTATGGGCGAACAGGGGGGATCAGCCCCAGCATTTT. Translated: CASSLWANRGDQPQHF.